The subject of this entry is one T cell receptor beta chain. No antigen is known for it. This CDR3 has 17 amino acids. V was pared by 8 bases and J by 0 bases, with 14 bases of the junction left unmatched. Germline V gives CDR1 SQVTM, CDR2 ANQGSEA. These data belong to a study of blood T cells in healthy people across ages. Using a J-beta primer mix together with a sample-barcoded 5' primer, a second PCR was run for roughly 6 to 12 cycles. A template-switch adaptor that had 12 random nucleotides put a tag on each cDNA molecule. Per sample, CDR3-containing paired-end reads numbered at least 2.5 million. In TCRdb, the 5' RACE reads were re-called with MiXCR into one record per CDR3 protein. The sample contains around 1,900,000 distinct CDR3 sequences, around 42% of which appear only once. Study-level points and caveats: Bulk PBMC profiling left naive and antigen-experienced comparisons inconclusive. Naive CD4+ cell counts and diversity both ran higher in long-lived than in aged donors.

The sequence was collected from a human donor in good health. The sequenced sample consisted of blood. This chain links TRBV29-1 with TRBJ2-1, with 9 bases that match TRBD2. The CDR3 bases are TGCAGCTACCTTGGGCTAGCGGGGACGCACTCCTACAATGAGCAGTTCTTC. Translating gives CSYLGLAGTHSYNEQFF.